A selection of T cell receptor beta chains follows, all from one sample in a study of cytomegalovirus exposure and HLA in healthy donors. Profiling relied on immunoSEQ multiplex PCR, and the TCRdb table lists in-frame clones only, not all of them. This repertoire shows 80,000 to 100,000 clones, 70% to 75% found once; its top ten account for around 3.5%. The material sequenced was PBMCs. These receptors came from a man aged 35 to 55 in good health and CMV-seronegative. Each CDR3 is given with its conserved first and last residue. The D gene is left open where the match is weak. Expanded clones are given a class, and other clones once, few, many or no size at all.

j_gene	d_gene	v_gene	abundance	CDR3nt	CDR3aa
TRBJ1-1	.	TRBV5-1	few	TGCGCCAGCAGCCGGGTAGGCGTGGGGAACACTGAAGCTTTCTTT	CASSRVGVGNTEAFF
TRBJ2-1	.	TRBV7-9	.	TGTGCCAGCAGCTCTTGGGGCAGGGGTCAAAATGAGCAGTTCTTC	CASSSWGRGQNEQFF
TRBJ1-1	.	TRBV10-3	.	TGTGCCATCAGTGAACGCACAGGGCCTCTGAACACTGAAGCTTTCTTT	CAISERTGPLNTEAFF
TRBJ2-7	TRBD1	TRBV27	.	TGTGCCACCGGCCGGACAGGACCTACCTACGAGCAGTACTTC	CATGRTGPTYEQYF
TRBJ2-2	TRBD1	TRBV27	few	TGTGCCAGCACCGGGACAGGGGGTGCCGGGGAGCTGTTTTTT	CASTGTGGAGELFF
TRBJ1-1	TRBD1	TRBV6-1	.	TGTGCCAGCAGTATCCACAGGGGACTGAACACTGAAGCTTTCTTT	CASSIHRGLNTEAFF
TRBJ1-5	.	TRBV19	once	TGTGCCAGTAGTATAGATGAGCCCAATCAGCCCCAGCATTTT	CASSIDEPNQPQHF
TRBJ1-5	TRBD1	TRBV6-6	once	TGTGCCAGCACTGGACAGGGCTACAATCAGCCCCAGCATTTT	CASTGQGYNQPQHF
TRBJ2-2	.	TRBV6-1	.	TGTGCCAGCAGTGACCTTGAGCGTAGAGTCACCGGGGAGCTGTTTTTT	CASSDLERRVTGELFF
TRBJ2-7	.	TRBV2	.	TGTGCCAGCGGTGACTACCCTTACGAGCAGTACTTC	CASGDYPYEQYF
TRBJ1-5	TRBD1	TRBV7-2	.	TGTGCCAGCAGCCTAACAGGGGCGCTTGGTCAGCCCCAGCATTTT	CASSLTGALGQPQHF
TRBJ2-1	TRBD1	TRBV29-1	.	TGCAGCGTCCGAAAGGGACAGGGAAACAATGAGCAGTTCTTC	CSVRKGQGNNEQFF
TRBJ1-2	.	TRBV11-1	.	TGTGCCAGCAGCCCTGCAGGGAACAGTAACTATGGCTACACCTTC	CASSPAGNSNYGYTF
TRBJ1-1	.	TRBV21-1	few	TGTGCCAGCAGCAAAGAGCTAGCGGCAGGGGGCGCGAGGACTGAAGCTTTCTTT	CASSKELAAGGARTEAFF
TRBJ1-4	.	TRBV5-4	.	TGTGCCAGCAGCTTCAACCCTGACAGCATTAATGAAAAACTGTTTTTT	CASSFNPDSINEKLFF
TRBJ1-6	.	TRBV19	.	TGTGCCAGTAGTCCCGGGGGGGCATATAATTCACCCCTCCACTTT	CASSPGGAYNSPLHF
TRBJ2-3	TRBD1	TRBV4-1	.	TGCGCCAGCAGCCAAAAATGGGGACAGGGGGATACGCAGTATTTT	CASSQKWGQGDTQYF
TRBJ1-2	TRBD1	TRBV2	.	TGTGCCAGCAGTGCCGGACAGGAGTATGGCTACACCTTC	CASSAGQEYGYTF
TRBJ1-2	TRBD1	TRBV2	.	TGTGCCAGCACCCAGGAACTAAGGACAGGACTCCTCTTC	CASTQELRTGLLF
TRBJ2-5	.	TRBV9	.	TGTGCCAGCGGTGCAGGGGCGACCGGGGAGACCCAGTACTTC	CASGAGATGETQYF
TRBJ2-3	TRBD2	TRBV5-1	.	TGCGCCAGCAGCCCCCCGGGGGGGCGACTTAACACAGATACGCAGTATTTT	CASSPPGGRLNTDTQYF
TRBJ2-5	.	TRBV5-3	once	TGTGCCAAAGCAGGCCAAGAGACCCAGTACTTC	CAKAGQETQYF
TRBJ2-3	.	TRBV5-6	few	TGTGCCAGCAGCTTGCTTTCCGGGGATGGGGATACGCAGTATTTT	CASSLLSGDGDTQYF
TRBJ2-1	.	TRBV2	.	TGTGCCAGCAGGGGGGGACAGAGCACCTTGAATGAGCAGTTCTTC	CASRGGQSTLNEQFF
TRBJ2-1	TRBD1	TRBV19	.	TGTGCCAGTAGTAGACAGGGGGAATGGTATGAGCAGTTCTTC	CASSRQGEWYEQFF
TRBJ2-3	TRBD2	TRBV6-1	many	TGTGCCAGCAGTGGACTAGCGGGGGGCACAGATACGCAGTATTTT	CASSGLAGGTDTQYF
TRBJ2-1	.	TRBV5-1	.	TGCGCCAGCAGCGTACTATCTCTTACGGGCAATGAGCAGTTCTTC	CASSVLSLTGNEQFF
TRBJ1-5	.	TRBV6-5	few	TGTGCCAGCAGACCGGAACAGCTGTATCAGCCCCAGCATTTT	CASRPEQLYQPQHF
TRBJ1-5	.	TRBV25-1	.	TGTGCCAGCAGTACTAGCCTAAGTGGTCAGCCCCAGCATTTT	CASSTSLSGQPQHF
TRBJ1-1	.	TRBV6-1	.	TGTGCCAGCAGTGAAGCGTTGCCAGGGGTTATTAGAGCTTTCTTT	CASSEALPGVIRAFF
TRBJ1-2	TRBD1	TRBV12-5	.	TGTGCTAGTGGTTTGGTACATGGACAGGGAAGCTATGGCTACACCTTC	CASGLVHGQGSYGYTF
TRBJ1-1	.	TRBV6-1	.	TGTGCCAGCAGTGTACGAGGAGGAGGGAACACTGAAGCTTTCTTT	CASSVRGGGNTEAFF
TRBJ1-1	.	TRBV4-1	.	TGCGCCAGCAGCCAAGACGTGAGGAATACTGAAGCTTTCTTT	CASSQDVRNTEAFF
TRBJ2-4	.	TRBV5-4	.	TGTGCCAGCAGCTCCCGTGTAAGGACTGCGGAAGGGGGCATTCAGTACTTC	CASSSRVRTAEGGIQYF
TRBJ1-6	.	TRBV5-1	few	TGCGCCAGCAGCTTGGACATCGATAATTCACCCCTCCACTTT	CASSLDIDNSPLHF
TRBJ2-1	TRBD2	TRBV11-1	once	TGTGCCAGCACCACCCTAAATTGGCGGGGGGGTAGGTCCTACAATGAGCAGTTCTTC	CASTTLNWRGGRSYNEQFF
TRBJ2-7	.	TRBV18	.	TGTGCCAGCTCACCAAGTATGACAGCCTACTCCTACGAGCAGTACTTC	CASSPSMTAYSYEQYF
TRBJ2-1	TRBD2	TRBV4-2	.	TGTGCCAGCAGCACGCGGGGGAACCTATACAATGAGCAGTTCTTC	CASSTRGNLYNEQFF
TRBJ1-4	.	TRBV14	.	TGTGCCAGCAGCCAGTCGTCTCCTACCCTTAATGAAAAACTGTTTTTT	CASSQSSPTLNEKLFF
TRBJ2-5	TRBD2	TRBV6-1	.	TGTGCCAGCAGCGAATCGGTAGCGGGGTACCAAGAGACCCAGTACTTC	CASSESVAGYQETQYF
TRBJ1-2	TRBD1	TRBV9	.	TGTGCCAGCAGCGTTAGTCCGGGACAGGGTCACTATGGCTACACCTTC	CASSVSPGQGHYGYTF
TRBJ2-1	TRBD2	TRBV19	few	TGTGCCAGTAGTATTGCTCTGGGAGCGGGGAGGAATGAGCAGTTCTTC	CASSIALGAGRNEQFF
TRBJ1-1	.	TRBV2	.	TGTGCCGCAATTACAGGGTCCACTGAAGCTTTCTTT	CAAITGSTEAFF
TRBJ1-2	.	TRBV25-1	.	TGTGCCAGCAGTGAATCCCGGGCAGGGATGGTTTTGCAGTATGGCTACACCTTC	CASSESRAGMVLQYGYTF
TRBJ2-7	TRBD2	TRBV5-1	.	TGCGCCAGCAGCGCGAGCGGGGGGGCTTTATTCTACGAGCAGTACTTC	CASSASGGALFYEQYF
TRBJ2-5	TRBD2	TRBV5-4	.	TGTGCCAGCAGCAGGAGCCGTCGGGGGGAAGAGACCCAGTACTTC	CASSRSRRGEETQYF
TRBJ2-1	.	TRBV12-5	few	TGTGCTAGTGGTTTGGTAGGGGGAACCTCCTACAATGAGCAGTTCTTC	CASGLVGGTSYNEQFF
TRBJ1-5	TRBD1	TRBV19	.	TGTGCCAGTAGCCAGACAGGGGCCCAGCATTTT	CASSQTGAQHF
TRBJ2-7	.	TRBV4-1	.	TGCGCCAGCAGTCCATACAGAGACTACGAGCAGTACTTC	CASSPYRDYEQYF
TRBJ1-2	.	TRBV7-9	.	TGTGCCAGCAGCTTAGTTGGGGGGGACTATGGCTACACCTTC	CASSLVGGDYGYTF
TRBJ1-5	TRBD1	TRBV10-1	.	TGCGCCAGCAGCCCTAGCTCGAGGACAGGGATATATAGCAATCAGCCCCAGCATTTT	CASSPSSRTGIYSNQPQHF
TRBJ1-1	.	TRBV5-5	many	TGTGCCAGCAGCTTGGTTCCAGACACTGAAGCTTTCTTT	CASSLVPDTEAFF
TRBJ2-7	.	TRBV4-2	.	TGTGCCAGCAGGGTCGGGAGCTCCTACGAGCAGTACTTC	CASRVGSSYEQYF
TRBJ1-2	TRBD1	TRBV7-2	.	TGTGCCAGCAGCCCGAACTACCAGGGGGCGAGGACCTTC	CASSPNYQGARTF
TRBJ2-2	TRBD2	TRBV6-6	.	TGTGCCAGCAAAAGCGGGGGGGCCCGCTCCGGGGAGCTGTTTTTT	CASKSGGARSGELFF
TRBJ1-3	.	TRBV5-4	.	TGTGCCAGCAGCTTAGGGGATTACTCTGGAAACACCATATATTTT	CASSLGDYSGNTIYF
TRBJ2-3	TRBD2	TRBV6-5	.	TGTGCCAGCAGTTACACTAGCGGGAGCACAGATACGCAGTATTTT	CASSYTSGSTDTQYF
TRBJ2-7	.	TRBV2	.	TGTGCCAGCACGCCCACGCCACACTCCTACGAGCAGTACTTC	CASTPTPHSYEQYF
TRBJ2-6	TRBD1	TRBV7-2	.	TGTGCCAGCAGCTTGATCAGGGGGCGGGCTGGGGCCAACGTCCTGACTTTC	CASSLIRGRAGANVLTF